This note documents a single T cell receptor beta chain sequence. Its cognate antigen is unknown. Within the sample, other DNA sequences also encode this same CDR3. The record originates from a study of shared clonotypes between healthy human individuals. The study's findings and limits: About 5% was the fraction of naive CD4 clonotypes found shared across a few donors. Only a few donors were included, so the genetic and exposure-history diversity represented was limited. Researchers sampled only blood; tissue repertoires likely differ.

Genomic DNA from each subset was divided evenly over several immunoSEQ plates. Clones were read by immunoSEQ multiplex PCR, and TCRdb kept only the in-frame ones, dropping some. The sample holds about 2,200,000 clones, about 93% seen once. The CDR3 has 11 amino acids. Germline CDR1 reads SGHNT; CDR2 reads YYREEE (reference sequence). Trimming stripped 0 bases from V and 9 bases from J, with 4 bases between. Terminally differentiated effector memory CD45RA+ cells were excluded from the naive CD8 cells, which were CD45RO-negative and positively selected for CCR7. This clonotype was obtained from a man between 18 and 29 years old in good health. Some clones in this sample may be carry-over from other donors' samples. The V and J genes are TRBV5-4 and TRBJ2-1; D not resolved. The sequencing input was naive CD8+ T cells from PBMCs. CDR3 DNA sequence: TGTGCCAGCAGCTTGGGTGGTGAGCAGTTCTTC. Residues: CASSLGGEQFF.